This TCR beta chain was documented in a study of CD8 T cells in ankylosing spondylitis. 5'-RACE, quantitative and with molecular barcodes, yielded the TCR beta libraries. Via MiXCR, TCRdb re-called the 5' RACE reads, giving one row per CDR3 protein. The sample yields a few hundred thousand distinct CDR3 sequences, 15% to 20% seen once. This clonotype came up a few times. Its matching antigen is unknown. The CDR3 consists of 13 residues. Germline V gene sequence: CDR1 DFQATT, CDR2 SNEGSKA (reference sequence). Trimming stripped 3 bases from V and 5 bases from J, with 10 bases between. Study-level results: In the blood and synovial fluid of reactive arthritis, some motif variants had been previously reported. In ankylosing spondylitis blood, a motif of roughly eight highly homologous TCR beta variants appeared characteristic. According to the report, clones linked to the disease were significantly enriched in matched synovial fluid samples taken from ankylosing spondylitis patients.

The sequenced sample was blood, either unsorted or a sorted T cell fraction (not recorded which). The rearrangement uses TRBV20-1 and TRBJ2-2; TRBD2 is a possible D gene (6 bases). The receptor was derived from a male donor with ankylosing spondylitis. Here the CDR3 reads CSASRAGTGELFF. The CDR3 DNA reads as TGCAGTGCTAGCAGGGCGGGAACCGGGGAGCTGTTTTTT.